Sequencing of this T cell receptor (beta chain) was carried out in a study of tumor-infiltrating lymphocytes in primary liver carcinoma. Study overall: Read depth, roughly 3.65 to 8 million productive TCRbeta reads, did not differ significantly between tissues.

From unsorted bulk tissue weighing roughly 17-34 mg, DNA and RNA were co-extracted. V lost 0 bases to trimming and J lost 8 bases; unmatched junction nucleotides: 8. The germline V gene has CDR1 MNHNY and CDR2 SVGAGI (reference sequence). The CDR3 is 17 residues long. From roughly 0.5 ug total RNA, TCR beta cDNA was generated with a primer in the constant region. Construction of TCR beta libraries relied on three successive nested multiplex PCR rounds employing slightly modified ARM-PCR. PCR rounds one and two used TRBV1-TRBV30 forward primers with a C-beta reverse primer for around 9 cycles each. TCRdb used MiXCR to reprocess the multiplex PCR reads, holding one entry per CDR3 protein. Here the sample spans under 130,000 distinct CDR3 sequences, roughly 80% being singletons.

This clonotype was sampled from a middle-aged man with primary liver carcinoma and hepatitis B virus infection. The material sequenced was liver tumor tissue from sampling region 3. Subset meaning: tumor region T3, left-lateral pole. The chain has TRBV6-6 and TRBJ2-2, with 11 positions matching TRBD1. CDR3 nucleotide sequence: TGTGCCAGCAGTTACTCGGGACAGGGGGTTGGGACAGGGGAGCTGTTTTTT. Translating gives CASSYSGQGVGTGELFF.